This passage covers 32 T cell receptor beta chains from one sample sequenced in a study of T cells after posttransplantation cyclophosphamide. Profiled with immunoSEQ multiplex PCR; TCRdb holds only in-frame clones, not every one. The data contain more than 20,000 clones, under 85% of them singletons. Sequencing input: memory CD4+ T cells sorted from PBMCs. Source of these receptors: a woman aged 55 to 70 in good health, CMV-negative, and a related stem cell transplant donor.

This chain uses TRBV13 with TRBJ2-1; D gene unclear. The V and J ends lost 2 bases and 4 bases respectively, with 9 bases between them. CDR1 PRHDT and CDR2 FYEKMQ come from the germline V gene (reference sequence). The CDR3 length is 14 residues. This CDR3 is CASSLQSVYNEQFF. The DNA for the CDR3 is TGTGCCAGCAGCTTACAATCGGTTTACAATGAGCAGTTCTTC.

The gene calls are TRBV18 and TRBJ1-1, with 8 bases lining up with TRBD1. V trimming: 3 bases; J trimming: 5 bases; junction bases outside the gene matches: 8. This CDR3 is 15 amino acids long. Germline CDR1 is KGHSH and CDR2 is LQKENI. The CDR3 protein is CASSPAGQGGTEAFF. For the CDR3, the DNA is TGTGCCAGCTCACCCGCCGGACAGGGAGGAACTGAAGCTTTCTTT. Full variable domain (missing parts from reference TRBV18 and TRBJ1-1): NAGVMQNPRHLVRRRGQEARLRCSPMKGHSHVYWYRQLPEEGLKFMVYLQKENIIDESGMPKERFSAEFPKEGPSILRIQQVVRGDSAAYFCASSPAGQGGTEAFFGQGTRLTVV.

Note on this clone: The sample carries other DNA sequences with the same CDR3. This sequence joins TRBV7-3 and TRBJ1-1, with D perhaps matching TRBD1 (6 bases). Germline-derived CDR1 and CDR2 are SGHTA and FQGTGA. This CDR3 has 13 amino acids. V gave up 5 bases and J gave up 4 bases, with 11 bases separating them. The CDR3 DNA reads as TGTGCCAGCAGCGCCCAGGGGAGCACTGAAGCTTTCTTT. Translation gives CASSAQGSTEAFF.

The chain recombines TRBV7-9 with TRBJ2-4; maybe TRBD2 (5 bases). CDR1 and CDR2 (germline): SEHNR, FQNEAQ (reference sequence). Trimming took 5 bases from V and 1 from J, leaving 12 bases between them. This CDR3 is 15 amino acids long. Written as DNA, the CDR3 is TGTGCCAGCAGCCGGACCGGGATGGCCAAAAACATTCAGTACTTC. Translation: CASSRTGMAKNIQYF.

V and J are TRBV11-2 and TRBJ2-5, with 7 bases matching TRBD1. The J call could be wrong; TRBJ2-7 is a better fit for the DNA end. In germline, CDR1 is SGHAT, CDR2 FQNNGV. The CDR3 spans 15 residues. CDR3 DNA: TGTGCCAGCAGCTTAGATGTTGGACAGGCCTACGAGCAGTACTTC. Its translation is CASSLDVGQAYEQYF.

In this sample, this clone turned up a few times. The chain joins TRBV10-3 to TRBJ1-6; D is perhaps TRBD1 (5 bases). Deletions cut 2 bases from V and 10 bases from J, with 9 bases between. This CDR3 contains 13 residues. Germline CDR1 ENHRY, CDR2 SYGVKD. CDR3 nucleotides: TGTGCCATCAGTGAGCTGGACACCTCACCCCTCCACTTT. Its protein is CAISELDTSPLHF.

The gene calls are TRBV5-1 and TRBJ2-7, with D perhaps TRBD2 (5 bases). The CDR3 runs to 13 residues. V was shortened by 4 bases and J by 6 bases, with 14 bases between the two germline ends. Per germline, CDR1 SGHRS and CDR2 YFSETQ. The CDR3 spells CASSTQGGGEQYF. In nucleotides, the CDR3 is TGCGCCAGCAGCACACAAGGTGGAGGCGAGCAGTACTTC.

The chain carries TRBV19 and TRBJ2-7; 13 nucleotides agree with TRBD2. Germline CDR1 is LNHDA and CDR2 is SQIVND (reference sequence). The CDR3 is made up of 15 amino acids. With V trimmed by 5 bases and J by 6 bases, 7 bases remained unmatched. The chain's CDR3 is CASSGGLAGIGEQYF. CDR3 DNA sequence: TGTGCCAGTAGTGGGGGACTAGCGGGGATCGGCGAGCAGTACTTC.

The sample holds one count of this clone. The chain has TRBV6-5 and TRBJ2-7, with 7 bases matching TRBD1. This CDR3 is 13 amino acids long. The germline gives CDR1 MNHEY, CDR2 SVGAGI. The J segment lost 3 bases and the V segment lost 4 bases, leaving 3 bases of the junction unmatched. The CDR3 DNA follows: TGTGCCAGCAGTTCCCCAGGGGGCTACGAGCAGTACTTC. It codes for CASSSPGGYEQYF.

This clone was seen only once. The chain has TRBV6-5 and TRBJ2-3, with no clear D. CDR3 length: 15 residues. V dropped 5 bases and J dropped 4 bases, with 16 bases sitting between them. Germline values: CDR1 MNHEY, CDR2 SVGAGI. The CDR3 protein is CASSRDDPRPDTQYF. DNA for the CDR3: TGTGCCAGCAGTCGCGACGATCCGAGGCCAGATACGCAGTATTTT.

This chain uses TRBV6-1 with TRBJ1-1; 10 bases agree with TRBD1. The ends lost 5 bases at V and 5 bases at J; junction bases unmatched: 8. This CDR3 contains 15 residues. Per germline, CDR1 MNHNS and CDR2 SASEGT. CDR3 in amino acids: CASSFRDRGNTEAFF. CDR3 bases: TGTGCCAGCAGTTTCCGGGACAGGGGCAATACTGAAGCTTTCTTT.

This clone was seen a few times. V and J are TRBV6-5 and TRBJ2-7; 8 nucleotides align to TRBD1. Germline V gene lookup returns CDR1 MNHEY and CDR2 SVGAGI. Unmatched junction bases numbered 6, after V lost 6 bases and J lost 5 bases. CDR3 length: 13 residues. DNA of the CDR3: TGTGCCAGCAGGGGACAGGCTTACCACGAGCAGTACTTC. This translates into CASRGQAYHEQYF.

The chain has TRBV2 and TRBJ1-6, with TRBD1 identical over 11 bases. Looked up from germline, CDR1 is SNHLY and CDR2 is FYNNEI. V shed 10 bases and J 5 bases; nucleotides not matched to a gene: 7. The length of the CDR3 is 15 residues. CDR3 sequence: CATTDRGPDNSPLHF. The DNA of the CDR3 is TGTGCCACTACGGACAGGGGGCCTGATAATTCACCCCTCCACTTT. Based on the CDR3 plus reference TRBV2 and TRBJ1-6, the full variable domain is EPEVTQTPSHQVTQMGQEVILRCVPISNHLYFYWYRQILGQKVEFLVSFYNNEISEKSEIFDDQFSVERPDGSNFTLKIRSTKLEDSAMYFCATTDRGPDNSPLHFGNGTRLTVT.

This clone was detected only a few times. The V gene is TRBV5-4, the J gene TRBJ2-7; the match to TRBD1 covers 7 bases. The germline gives CDR1 SGHNT, CDR2 YYREEE (reference sequence). Germline trimming cut 0 bases from V and 8 bases from J; bases unmatched to any gene: 5. The CDR3 contains 13 residues. This CDR3 reads CASSLDSGGKQYF. The CDR3, as DNA: TGTGCCAGCAGCTTGGATTCAGGGGGAAAGCAGTACTTC.

J is TRBJ2-3 and V is TRBV4-1; tentatively, D is TRBD2 (5 bases). V lost 9 bases and J lost 6, with 19 bases in between. In germline, CDR1 is MGHRA, CDR2 YSYEKL. The CDR3 length is 14 residues. The CDR3 region has the DNA TGCGCCAGTGGCTTGACTACCCTCGGGGATACGCAGTATTTT. Translation gives CASGLTTLGDTQYF.

This rearrangement joins TRBV2 to TRBJ2-3, with D possibly matching TRBD2 (6 bases). V lost 6 bases to trimming and J lost 2 bases, with 9 bases between them. The CDR3 has 13 residues. Germline V CDR1 and CDR2: SNHLY, FYNNEI. The CDR3 is CASRADYTDTQYF. In DNA, the CDR3 is TGTGCCAGCAGGGCGGACTACACAGATACGCAGTATTTT.

The chain employs TRBV7-6 and TRBJ2-3; tentatively, D is TRBD2 (6 bases). CDR1 is SGHVS, CDR2 FNYEAQ, per germline. Trimming left V 1 base short and J 6 bases short, with 14 bases between. The CDR3 is made up of 15 amino acids. Here the CDR3 reads CASSLVGLDGDTQYF. The CDR3 nucleotides read TGTGCCAGCAGCTTAGTGGGACTGGACGGCGATACGCAGTATTTT.

The genes are TRBV4-1 and TRBJ2-1, with TRBD1 matching 7 bases. This CDR3 is 16 amino acids long. Looked up from germline, CDR1 is MGHRA and CDR2 is YSYEKL. J gave up 7 bases and V 5 bases, and 14 bases lay outside the gene matches. The chain's CDR3 is CASSIPGGRFSNEQFF. Here the CDR3 DNA reads TGCGCCAGCAGCATCCCAGGGGGACGCTTTAGTAATGAGCAGTTCTTC.

The genes are TRBV15 and TRBJ1-3, with D uncertain. Trimming removed 0 bases at V and 2 bases at J, with 8 bases between. The germline gives CDR1 LNHNV, CDR2 YYDKDF (reference sequence). CDR3 length: 15 residues. CDR3 sequence: CATSRDLSPGNTIYF. Written as DNA, the CDR3 is TGTGCCACCAGCAGAGACCTCTCCCCTGGAAACACCATATATTTT.

The CDR3 nucleotides are TGTGCCATCAGTGAGTCGGGGAGGGGCGCAGGAGATACGCAGTATTTT. Protein sequence: CAISESGRGAGDTQYF. V is TRBV10-3 and J is TRBJ2-3; 7 nucleotides align to TRBD2. Germline V lookup: CDR1 ENHRY, CDR2 SYGVKD. Trimming removed 0 bases from V and 5 bases from J; junction bases left unmatched: 8. The CDR3 is made up of 16 amino acids.

The chain recombines TRBV5-1 with TRBJ2-5; 7 positions match TRBD1. V dropped 4 bases and J dropped 9; count of bases not matched to a gene: 15. The length of the CDR3 is 15 residues. Per germline, CDR1 SGHRS and CDR2 YFSETQ. CDR3 sequence (DNA): TGCGCCAGCAGCCTCCAGGACAGGAGCGATATTGCCCAGTACTTC. This encodes CASSLQDRSDIAQYF.

The CDR3, as DNA: TGCGCCAGCAGCCTTGGGGACAGGAGCTCCTACGAGCAGTACTTC. Residues: CASSLGDRSSYEQYF. This rearrangement joins TRBV5-1 to TRBJ2-7; 8 bases align to TRBD1. This CDR3 comprises 15 residues. Germline CDR1 and CDR2: SGHRS and YFSETQ. The ends lost 4 bases at V and 0 bases at J; junction bases unmatched: 6.

The chain combines TRBV5-4 with TRBJ2-3, with D possibly TRBD1 on 5 matching bases. The CDR3 covers 16 residues. Trimming pared 1 base from V and 1 base from J, leaving 13 bases between. Germline CDR1 SGHNT, CDR2 YYREEE (reference sequence). CDR3 residues: CASSLNRVRGTDTQYF. For the CDR3, the DNA is TGTGCCAGCAGCTTGAACCGAGTCAGGGGCACAGATACGCAGTATTTT.

The chain recombines TRBV7-2 with TRBJ1-2, with 8 bases that match TRBD1. CDR1 is SGHTA, CDR2 FQGNSA, per germline. J was trimmed by 6 bases and V by 4 bases; bases with no gene match: 16. This CDR3 comprises 17 residues. The CDR3 DNA reads TGTGCCAGCAGCTCCCAAATCGGACAGGGCCTCCGGCATGGCTACACCTTC. Translated, it gives CASSSQIGQGLRHGYTF.

This chain uses TRBV28 with TRBJ1-4; the D gene is possibly TRBD1 (6 bases). Between the trimmed V and J ends, which lost 7 bases and 7 bases, there was a span of 19 bases. Germline assignment: CDR1 MDHEN and CDR2 SYDVKM. This CDR3 is built from 15 residues. The CDR3 protein is CASNSIGQGSEKLFF. The DNA of the CDR3 is TGTGCCAGCAACTCAATTGGGCAGGGGAGTGAAAAACTGTTTTTT.

The genes are TRBV14 and TRBJ1-1; tentative D call: TRBD1 (6 bases). The V end lost 5 bases, the J end lost 4 bases, and 17 bases lay between the germline ends. The CDR3 extends over 15 amino acids. The V gene's germline CDR1 is SGHDN and CDR2 FVKESK. CDR3 residues: CASSSLGGWSTEAFF. For the CDR3, the DNA is TGTGCCAGCAGCTCCTTAGGGGGTTGGAGCACTGAAGCTTTCTTT.

The count of this clone is one. V usage is TRBV20-1 and J usage is TRBJ2-7; a weak D match, TRBD2 (6 bases). CDR3 length: 11 amino acids. Germline V lookup: CDR1 DFQATT, CDR2 SNEGSKA (reference sequence). V lost 3 bases and J 12 bases, leaving 15 bases between the germline ends. The CDR3 sequence: CSASQDIGGYF. CDR3 sequence (DNA): TGCAGTGCTAGTCAGGACATCGGGGGGTACTTC.

The chain joins TRBV5-1 to TRBJ2-1; 15 bases are shared with TRBD2. Germline V gene lookup returns CDR1 SGHRS and CDR2 YFSETQ. The junction had 6 bases not matched to a gene; V was cut back by 4 bases and J by 10 bases. This CDR3 is built from 15 residues. CDR3 DNA: TGCGCCAGCAGCGGAGGGACTAGCGGGAGGACGGAGCAGTTCTTC. Translating gives CASSGGTSGRTEQFF.

Concerning this clone: The junction differs from germline at one of its ends, possibly a read error. The gene calls are TRBV5-1 and TRBJ2-5; the match to TRBD2 covers 14 bases. The J call is doubtful: the DNA matches TRBJ2-7 better. The V gene's germline CDR1 is SGHRS and CDR2 YFSETQ. CDR3 size: 15 residues. The CDR3 region has the DNA TGCGCCAGCAGTTTGGGGACTAGCGGGAGAGGCGAGCAGTACTTC. Protein product: CASSLGTSGRGEQYF.

V gene TRBV12-2 combines with J gene TRBJ2-7; the DNA was not used to check the table's D call, TRBD1. TRBV12-2 is a recognized pseudogene. The CDR3 is 12 amino acids. The CDR3 coding sequence is TGTGCAAGTCGCTTGGTACAATACGAGCAGTACTTC. Protein: CASRLVQYEQYF.

The rearrangement links TRBV7-9 to TRBJ2-5, with TRBD1 matching 7 bases. CDR1 and CDR2 (germline): SEHNR, FQNEAQ (reference sequence). The CDR3 extends over 14 amino acids. Trimming took 5 bases from V and 2 from J; bases not matched to a gene: 5. The CDR3 region is CASSARQGQETQYF. In DNA form, the CDR3 reads TGTGCCAGCAGCGCCCGACAGGGACAAGAGACCCAGTACTTC.

This rearrangement joins TRBV5-1 to TRBJ1-4; 8 bases map to TRBD1. The J segment lost 5 bases and the V segment lost 3 bases, leaving 3 bases of the junction unmatched. Germline CDR1 is SGHRS and CDR2 is YFSETQ. The CDR3 has 14 amino acids. The CDR3 reads CASSSWTGNEKLFF. The CDR3 DNA reads as TGCGCCAGCAGCTCATGGACAGGGAATGAAAAACTGTTTTTT.